Shown below are 18 T cell receptor beta chains from a single sample sequenced in a study of cytomegalovirus exposure and HLA in healthy donors. This PCR relied on a set of 60 Vbeta primers and 13 Jbeta primers. Data came from immunoSEQ multiplex PCR; TCRdb stores just in-frame clones and leaves some out. The repertoire holds 75,000 to 90,000 clones, with roughly 64% as singletons. Input material: PBMCs. These receptors were taken from a woman in her thirties or forties in good health and CMV-seropositive.

The chain recombines TRBV18 with TRBJ2-3, with 9 bases lining up with TRBD1. CDR3 length: 15 residues. Germline-derived CDR1 and CDR2 are KGHSH and LQKENI. J lost 6 bases, V lost 6 bases, and 10 bases had no gene match. The CDR3: CASSPGTGTADTQYF. In DNA form, the CDR3 reads TGTGCCAGCTCTCCTGGGACAGGGACTGCGGATACGCAGTATTTT.

The V call is TRBV6-6, the J call TRBJ1-1; no definite D call. The CDR3 consists of 15 residues. Per germline, CDR1 MNHNY and CDR2 SVGAGI (reference sequence). The V and J ends lost 4 bases and 1 base respectively, with 13 bases between them. CDR3 nucleotide sequence: TGTGCCAGCAGTTTCGGGATGGGGAGGAACACTGAAGCTTTCTTT. Amino acid sequence: CASSFGMGRNTEAFF.

V gene TRBV7-2 combines with J gene TRBJ2-1, with D maybe TRBD1 (6 bases). The CDR3 sequence is 15 residues long. V lost 5 bases, J lost 10 bases, and 21 bases lay in between. Germline V gene data show CDR1 as SGHTA and CDR2 as FQGNSA. CDR3 nucleotide sequence: TGTGCCAGCAGCGCGACCGGGACACTCTCGGGGGAGCAGTTCTTC. Protein product: CASSATGTLSGEQFF.

This chain uses TRBV7-3 with TRBJ2-1, with 10 positions matching TRBD2. V shed 2 bases and J 7 bases; nucleotides not matched to a gene: 5. This CDR3 is built from 15 residues. Germline CDR1 SGHTA, CDR2 FQGTGA. The CDR3 is CASSLGLAAGNEQFF. The CDR3 DNA is TGTGCCAGCAGCTTAGGACTAGCGGCTGGTAATGAGCAGTTCTTC. The complete variable domain, with remaining parts taken from reference TRBV7-3 and TRBJ2-1, reads GAGVSQTPSNKVTEKGKYVELRCDPISGHTALYWYRQSLGQGPEFLIYFQGTGAADDSGLPNDRFFAVRPEGSVSTLKIQRTERGDSAVYLCASSLGLAAGNEQFFGPGTRLTVL.

The chain combines TRBV6-6 with TRBJ1-5, with TRBD1 as a possible D gene (5 bases). This CDR3 contains 12 residues. Germline V lookup: CDR1 MNHNY, CDR2 SVGAGI (reference sequence). The CDR3 sequence: CVTTDGNQPQHF. The CDR3 DNA reads as TGTGTCACGACAGACGGCAATCAGCCCCAGCATTTT.

This clone was counted a few times. V and J are TRBV2 and TRBJ2-7; 9 nucleotides match TRBD2. The ends lost 9 bases at V and 2 bases at J; junction bases unmatched: 5. Germline V gives CDR1 SNHLY, CDR2 FYNNEI. The CDR3 totals 13 residues. CDR3 nucleotides: TGTGCCAGTCGACTAGCGGCACCCTACGAGCAGTACTTC. Amino acids: CASRLAAPYEQYF.

This clone turned up a few times. This chain uses TRBV7-6 with TRBJ1-2; weak D call: TRBD1 (5 bases). Germline values: CDR1 SGHVS, CDR2 FNYEAQ. The CDR3 has 15 residues. Trimming took 1 base from V and 3 from J, leaving 12 bases between them. The CDR3 nucleotides are TGTGCCAGCAGCTTAGGGACACGGCGATACTATGGCTACACCTTC. Translating gives CASSLGTRRYYGYTF.

The genes are TRBV4-2 and TRBJ1-5; 9 bases are shared with TRBD1. CDR1 and CDR2 from the germline V gene are LGHNA and YNFKEQ. The CDR3 runs to 15 residues. With 4 bases clipped from V and 1 base from J, the junction kept 2 bases outside the gene matches. CDR3 region: CASSLDRGSNQPQHF. For the CDR3, the DNA is TGTGCCAGCAGCCTGGACAGGGGAAGCAATCAGCCCCAGCATTTT.

The CDR3 sequence: CASSGSGYNEQFF. DNA of the CDR3: TGTGCCAGCAGCGGTAGCGGGTACAATGAGCAGTTCTTC. The J gene is TRBJ2-1, the V gene TRBV11-3; TRBD2 agrees at 7 bases. The germline V gene encodes CDR1 SGHNT and CDR2 YENEEA. The J segment lost 4 bases and the V segment lost 5 bases, leaving 2 bases of the junction unmatched. The CDR3 covers 13 residues. The variable domain in full, completed from reference TRBV11-3 and TRBJ2-1, reads EAGVVQSPRYKIIEKKQPVAFWCNPISGHNTLYWYLQNLGQGPELLIRYENEEAVDDSQLPKDRFSAERLKGVDSTLKIQPAELGDSAVYLCASSGSGYNEQFFGPGTRLTVL.

The chain is built from TRBV4-3 and TRBJ2-5; 10 nucleotides match TRBD1. Looked up from germline, CDR1 is LGHNA and CDR2 is YSLEER. This CDR3 region has 16 residues. V trimming: 2 bases; J trimming: 2 bases; junction bases outside the gene matches: 5. Here the CDR3 DNA reads TGCGCCAGCAGCCAATACCGGGACAGGGGACAAGAGACCCAGTACTTC. The encoded protein is CASSQYRDRGQETQYF.

J is TRBJ2-5 and V is TRBV29-1; D is undetermined. CDR3 length: 13 residues. The ends were cut back, 1 base at V and 9 bases at J, with 15 bases in the middle. From germline, CDR1 is SQVTM and CDR2 ANQGSEA. The CDR3 sequence is CSVEGSQISSQYF. CDR3 coding DNA: TGCAGCGTTGAAGGGAGCCAAATCTCGTCCCAGTACTTC.

The gene calls are TRBV20-1 and TRBJ1-2; no firm D call. CDR1 and CDR2 (germline): DFQATT, SNEGSKA (reference sequence). Trimming took 6 bases from V and 0 from J, leaving 2 bases between them. This CDR3 contains 10 residues. The CDR3 coding sequence is TGCAGTGCCACTAACTATGGCTACACCTTC. Translation: CSATNYGYTF.

This clone has just a few counts. The rearrangement joins TRBV28 to TRBJ1-2, with 8 bases lining up with TRBD1. The CDR3 loop spans 13 amino acids. The trim removed 5 bases at V and 5 bases at J, leaving 4 bases unmatched. The germline V gene encodes CDR1 MDHEN and CDR2 SYDVKM. The CDR3 is CASSPGQGYGYTF. The CDR3 bases are TGTGCCAGCAGTCCCGGACAGGGATATGGCTACACCTTC.

V gene TRBV6-1 combines with J gene TRBJ1-1; 7 bases match TRBD1. Germline CDR1 MNHNS, CDR2 SASEGT. The ends lost 5 bases at V and 0 bases at J; junction bases unmatched: 3. This CDR3 has 14 residues. CDR3 loop: CASSWDSMNTEAFF. The DNA for the CDR3 is TGTGCCAGCAGTTGGGACAGTATGAACACTGAAGCTTTCTTT.

The chain links TRBV9 to TRBJ2-7, with 7 bases aligning to TRBD1. This CDR3 spans 15 amino acids. Germline V gene sequence: CDR1 SGDLS, CDR2 YYNGEE. Trimming cost V 4 bases and J 5 bases; bases outside gene matches: 12. CDR3 loop: CASSPTGTERNEQYF. Written as DNA, the CDR3 is TGTGCCAGCAGCCCTACCGGGACAGAGAGGAACGAGCAGTACTTC.

Only a few counts were recorded for this clone. CDR3 bases: TGTGCCAGCAGCGCGCAGGACAGCTATGGCTACACCTTC. As protein: CASSAQDSYGYTF. The chain is built from TRBV7-9 and TRBJ1-2; D may be TRBD1 (6 bases). The V end lost 5 bases, the J end lost 4 bases, and 11 bases lay between the germline ends. The CDR3 totals 13 residues. Germline-derived CDR1 and CDR2 are SEHNR and FQNEAQ (reference sequence).

This clone appeared once. V usage is TRBV19 and J usage is TRBJ1-2; 7 bases map to TRBD1. Germline values: CDR1 LNHDA, CDR2 SQIVND (reference sequence). V gave up 5 bases and J gave up 4 bases; unmatched junction bases: 13. CDR3 length equals 16 residues. CDR3 sequence (DNA): TGTGCCAGTAGTCTTCGAACAGGGACAGCCTCCTATGGCTACACCTTC. Its translation is CASSLRTGTASYGYTF.

The chain joins TRBV5-1 to TRBJ1-1, with D uncertain. The CDR3 contains 12 residues. Germline V lookup: CDR1 SGHRS, CDR2 YFSETQ. Trimming took off 0 bases at V and 7 bases at J, with 7 bases between the two ends. This CDR3 is CASSLGRDEAFF. Here the CDR3 DNA reads TGCGCCAGCAGCTTGGGTCGGGATGAAGCTTTCTTT.